Below are 12 T cell receptor beta chains sequenced from a single sample in a study of blood T cell repertoires in COVID-19. Clones were sequenced by immunoSEQ multiplex PCR, and TCRdb holds only the in-frame ones, with some missing. Found here are 250,000 to 350,000 clones, 80% to 85% of them singletons; the top ten hold 15% to 19%. Sequencing was done on a sample of peripheral blood. Receptors originate from a person between 65 and 79 years old with COVID-19, enrolled during active disease.

The V and J genes are TRBV7-2 and TRBJ2-3; 12 bases align to TRBD2. The germline V gene encodes CDR1 SGHTA and CDR2 FQGNSA. The CDR3 is 16 amino acids. Germline trimming cut 3 bases from V and 5 bases from J; bases unmatched to any gene: 6. The CDR3 nucleotides read TGTGCCAGCAGCTTCGCTAGCGGGGGGGTCCGAGATACGCAGTATTTT. Encoded protein: CASSFASGGVRDTQYF.

The chain's CDR3 is CASSAHTSGGMTDTQYF. CDR3 sequence (DNA): TGTGCCAGCAGCGCCCATACTAGCGGGGGGATGACAGATACGCAGTATTTT. V and J are TRBV9 and TRBJ2-3, with 12 positions matching TRBD2. The germline V gene encodes CDR1 SGDLS and CDR2 YYNGEE. Trimming took 3 bases from V and 3 from J; bases not matched to a gene: 8. The CDR3 has 17 residues. Drawing the rest from reference TRBV9 and TRBJ2-3, the complete variable domain is DSGVTQTPKHLITATGQRVTLRCSPRSGDLSVYWYQQSLDQGLQFLIQYYNGEERAKGNILERFSAQQFPDLHSELNLSSLELGDSALYFCASSAHTSGGMTDTQYFGPGTRLTVL.

V is TRBV24-1 and J is TRBJ1-2, with TRBD1 identical over 7 bases. The V gene's germline CDR1 is KGHDR and CDR2 SFDVKD. CDR3 length: 14 amino acids. J gave up 7 bases and V 4 bases, and 8 bases lay outside the gene matches. The CDR3 DNA reads as TGTGCCACCAGTGACCTGACAGGGTTGGGTGGCTACACCTTC. Protein sequence: CATSDLTGLGGYTF.

The chain carries TRBV5-1 and TRBJ1-1; D is ambiguous. The CDR3 loop spans 15 amino acids. Germline V gene sequence: CDR1 SGHRS, CDR2 YFSETQ. Trimming shortened V by 4 bases and J by 0 bases, and 13 bases separated the two germline ends. The CDR3 nucleotides are TGCGCCAGCAGCCCCCGCGGTGTTTTGAACACTGAAGCTTTCTTT. Its protein is CASSPRGVLNTEAFF.

The chain employs TRBV2 and TRBJ1-4, with D hard to call. The CDR3 covers 13 residues. V lost 3 bases to trimming and J lost 4 bases, with 6 bases between them. Germline V gene lookup returns CDR1 SNHLY and CDR2 FYNNEI. As DNA, the CDR3 is TGTGCCAGCAGTGATAATCTTAATGAAAAACTGTTTTTT. Protein: CASSDNLNEKLFF.

This clone was seen just once. The CDR3 bases are TGTGCCTGGAGTAGCGGCAAAGAGACCCAGTACTTC. Amino acids: CAWSSGKETQYF. The rearrangement links TRBV30 to TRBJ2-5; a possible D gene is TRBD2 (5 bases). Germline V gene data show CDR1 as GTSNPN and CDR2 as SVGIG (reference sequence). Trimming took off 2 bases at V and 3 bases at J, with 7 bases between the two ends. The CDR3 runs 12 residues.

The chain links TRBV5-1 to TRBJ2-1; 8 bases are shared with TRBD1. This CDR3 comprises 14 residues. V was clipped by 4 bases and J by 3 bases; unmatched bases: 3. From germline, CDR1 is SGHRS and CDR2 YFSETQ. The CDR3 loop reads CASSGGTGYNEQFF. The CDR3 bases are TGCGCCAGCAGCGGGGGGACAGGCTACAATGAGCAGTTCTTC.

V gene TRBV19 combines with J gene TRBJ2-5, with TRBD1 identical over 8 bases. Germline V gene sequence: CDR1 LNHDA, CDR2 SQIVND (reference sequence). The CDR3 has 15 residues. Trimming at V came to 5 bases and at J to 5 bases, leaving 10 bases not matched to a gene. The CDR3 reads CASSPNRGLRETQYF. The CDR3 coding sequence is TGTGCCAGTAGTCCCAACAGGGGGTTGAGGGAGACCCAGTACTTC.

This chain links TRBV6-6 with TRBJ1-5; perhaps TRBD1 as D (5 bases). V was trimmed by 2 bases and J by 4 bases, leaving 15 bases between them. The CDR3 totals 16 residues. Per germline, CDR1 MNHNY and CDR2 SVGAGI (reference sequence). The CDR3 nucleotides are TGTGCCAGCAGTTACGGCGGGACGGCGGGGAATCAGCCCCAGCATTTT. It codes for CASSYGGTAGNQPQHF.

Points on this clone: This CDR3 fails to terminate in the conserved phenylalanine or tryptophan, so it likely reflects a read error. The limits of the CDR3 on the DNA are not certain, so only TCRdb's listed CDR3 is given. V is TRBV6-6 and J is TRBJ1-1; the table gives TRBD1 as D, unverified against the DNA. Ends included, the CDR3 has 11 residues. Germline loops: CDR1 MNHNY, CDR2 SVGAGI (reference sequence). CDR3: CASSDYDTGEI.

This clone was observed a handful of times. This chain joins TRBV7-2 and TRBJ1-2; TRBD1 agrees at 9 bases. V dropped 0 bases and J dropped 3; count of bases not matched to a gene: 5. Germline assignment: CDR1 SGHTA and CDR2 FQGNSA. The CDR3 has 16 amino acids. The chain's CDR3 is CASSLAPGQGYYGYTF. The CDR3 DNA is TGTGCCAGCAGCTTAGCGCCGGGACAGGGATACTATGGCTACACCTTC. The entire variable domain, with the rest obtained from reference TRBV7-2 and TRBJ1-2, is as follows: GAGVSQSPSNKVTEKGKDVELRCDPISGHTALYWYRQSLGQGLEFLIYFQGNSAPDKSGLPSDRFSAERTGGSVSTLTIQRTQQEDSAVYLCASSLAPGQGYYGYTFGSGTRLTVV.

The chain joins TRBV19 to TRBJ1-5; no clear D gene. V was shortened by 5 bases and J by 7 bases, with 15 bases between the two germline ends. This CDR3 spans 14 amino acids. The germline CDR1 and CDR2 sequences are LNHDA and SQIVND (reference sequence). For the CDR3, the DNA is TGTGCCAGTAGTGAGGTGGGGAGACGCCAGCCCCAGCATTTT. Its translation: CASSEVGRRQPQHF.